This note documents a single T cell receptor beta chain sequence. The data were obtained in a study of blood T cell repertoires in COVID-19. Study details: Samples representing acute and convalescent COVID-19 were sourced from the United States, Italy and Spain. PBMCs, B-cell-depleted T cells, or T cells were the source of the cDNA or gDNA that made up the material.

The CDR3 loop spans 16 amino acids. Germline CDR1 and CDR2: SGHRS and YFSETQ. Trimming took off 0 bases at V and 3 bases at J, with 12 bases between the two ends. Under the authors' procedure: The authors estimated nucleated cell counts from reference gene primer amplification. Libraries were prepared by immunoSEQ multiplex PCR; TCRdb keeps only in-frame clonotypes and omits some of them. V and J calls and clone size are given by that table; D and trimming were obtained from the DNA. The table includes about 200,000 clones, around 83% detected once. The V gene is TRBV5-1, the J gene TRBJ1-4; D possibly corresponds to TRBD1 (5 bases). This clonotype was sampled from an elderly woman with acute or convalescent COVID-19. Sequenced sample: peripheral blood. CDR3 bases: TGCGCCAGCAGCTTGGGTCAGGGTACAGCTAATGAAAAACTGTTTTTT. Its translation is CASSLGQGTANEKLFF.